Reported below is one TCR beta chain. This entry comes from a study of blood T cell repertoires in COVID-19. Study-level background: Researchers got acute and convalescent COVID-19 samples from the United States, Italy and Spain. The cDNA or gDNA used as material had been derived from T cells, B-cell-depleted T cells, or PBMCs.

Original methodology: Estimates of nucleated cell counts were drawn from the amplification of reference gene primers. Profiled with immunoSEQ multiplex PCR; TCRdb holds only in-frame clones, not every one. V, J and clone size derive from that table, while D and trimming were established from the DNA sequence. This repertoire shows about 140,000 clones, over 60% found once; its top ten account for about 8.4%. The CDR3 contains 15 residues. Germline V gene sequence: CDR1 LGHDT, CDR2 YNNKEL (reference sequence). V lost 5 bases and J 2 bases, leaving 12 bases between the germline ends. The TCR comes from a woman aged 50 to 60 with active or convalescent COVID-19. The sample consisted of peripheral blood. This chain joins TRBV3-1 (or the pseudogene TRBV3-2) and TRBJ1-4; TRBD1 is a possible D gene (6 bases). CDR3: CASSITGSTNEKLFF. In DNA, the CDR3 is TGTGCCAGCAGCATCACAGGGTCCACTAATGAAAAACTGTTTTTT.